These T cell receptor beta chains were read from a single sample in a study of T cell responses to AZD1222 COVID-19 vaccine. Clones were sequenced by immunoSEQ multiplex PCR, and TCRdb holds only the in-frame ones, with some missing. This sample carries roughly 80,000 clones, 70% to 90% of them seen once, and the ten largest clones take around 5.1%. Source: peripheral blood, taken on day 0 of MenACWY control vaccination. The receptor set was obtained from an adult in good health. CDR3s include the opening cysteine and the closing phenylalanine or tryptophan. The D gene is left open where the match is weak. Clone size is stated in some rows and not others, as once, few, many or a class when expanded.

D: NA; J: TRBJ2-7; V: TRBV30; size: NA; DNA: TGTGCCTGGAGTTTTGGGGACGAGCAGTACTTC; CDR3: CAWSFGDEQYF
D: TRBD1; J: TRBJ1-1; V: TRBV29-1; size: NA; DNA: TGCAGCGTCGCCAGAGACACAGGGGAAAACACTGAAGCTTTCTTT; CDR3: CSVARDTGENTEAFF
D: NA; J: TRBJ1-2; V: TRBV7-2; size: NA; DNA: TGTGCCAGCAGCCTTGCGGGAGGGACGTCTTATGGCTACACCTTC; CDR3: CASSLAGGTSYGYTF
D: TRBD1; J: TRBJ1-2; V: TRBV11-2; size: NA; DNA: TGTGCCAGCAGCTTCCCAGGGGGTAACTATGGCTACACCTTC; CDR3: CASSFPGGNYGYTF
D: TRBD2; J: TRBJ2-1; V: TRBV7-2; size: NA; DNA: TGTGCCAGCAGCTTAATCAGCGGGAGCTCCTACAATGAGCAGTTCTTC; CDR3: CASSLISGSSYNEQFF
D: NA; J: TRBJ1-1; V: TRBV6-5; size: NA; DNA: TGTGCCAGCAGTTACTCGAAGGGGATTTCTGAAGCTTTCTTT; CDR3: CASSYSKGISEAFF
D: NA; J: TRBJ2-1; V: TRBV24-1; size: NA; DNA: TGTGCCACCAGTGATTTTCGGACTGGTACGTCCTACAATGAGCAGTTCTTC; CDR3: CATSDFRTGTSYNEQFF
D: NA; J: TRBJ1-5; V: TRBV19; size: NA; DNA: TGTGCCAGTAGTGGAGATGAGACCTATCAGCCCCAGCATTTT; CDR3: CASSGDETYQPQHF
D: NA; J: TRBJ1-6; V: TRBV5-6; size: NA; DNA: TGTGCCAGCAGCTTGGAGCAGACTAATTCACCCCTCCACTTT; CDR3: CASSLEQTNSPLHF
D: TRBD1; J: TRBJ1-1; V: TRBV9; size: NA; DNA: TGTGCCAGCAACACACTGACAGGGGATGTGGTTGAAGCTTTCTTT; CDR3: CASNTLTGDVVEAFF
D: TRBD2; J: TRBJ2-7; V: TRBV28; size: NA; DNA: TGTGCCAGCAGTCCATGGGCTAGCGGGACCCACCACGAGCAGTACTTC; CDR3: CASSPWASGTHHEQYF
D: NA; J: TRBJ2-7; V: TRBV7-9; size: NA; DNA: TGTGCCAGCAGCCCACCCCCCGGTGGGTCCTACGAGCAGTACTTC; CDR3: CASSPPPGGSYEQYF
D: TRBD1; J: TRBJ2-3; V: TRBV28; size: NA; DNA: TGTGCCAGCAGTTTGCCTTACAGGGGTTTAGGGGATACGCAGTATTTT; CDR3: CASSLPYRGLGDTQYF
D: NA; J: TRBJ1-3; V: TRBV5-6; size: NA; DNA: TGTGCCAGCAGCACAGGGACATTTTCTGGAAACACCATATATTTT; CDR3: CASSTGTFSGNTIYF
D: NA; J: TRBJ1-3; V: TRBV6-5; size: NA; DNA: TGTGCCAGCCGGGAAAACACCATATATTTT; CDR3: CASRENTIYF
D: TRBD2; J: TRBJ2-5; V: TRBV28; size: NA; DNA: TGTGCCAGCAGGCTGAGCGGGACCCAAGAGACCCAGTACTTC; CDR3: CASRLSGTQETQYF
D: TRBD1; J: TRBJ2-1; V: TRBV11-2; size: NA; DNA: TGTGCCAGCAGCTGGGGACAGGGGAACTCCTACAATGAGCAGTTCTTC; CDR3: CASSWGQGNSYNEQFF
D: NA; J: TRBJ2-1; V: TRBV20-1; size: NA; DNA: TGCAGTGCAAGAGAGGGGAGTGAGCAGTTCTTC; CDR3: CSAREGSEQFF
D: NA; J: TRBJ1-2; V: TRBV7-3; size: NA; DNA: TGTGCCAGCAGCTTAAACCCCTCCTCCGGCTACACCTTC; CDR3: CASSLNPSSGYTF
D: TRBD1; J: TRBJ2-7; V: TRBV30; size: NA; DNA: TGTGCCTGGAGTGCCGTCCGACAGGGGGCCTCCTACGAGCAGTACTTC; CDR3: CAWSAVRQGASYEQYF
D: TRBD2; J: TRBJ2-3; V: TRBV5-1; size: NA; DNA: TGCGCCAGCAGCACGGGACTAGCAACAGATACGCAGTATTTT; CDR3: CASSTGLATDTQYF
D: NA; J: TRBJ2-6; V: TRBV6-5; size: NA; DNA: TGTGCCAGCAGTTACTCGTTTGCGGCCGGGGCCAACGTCCTGACTTTC; CDR3: CASSYSFAAGANVLTF
D: NA; J: TRBJ2-2; V: TRBV5-4; size: NA; DNA: TGTGCCAGCAGCTTGGCGAGGGGGAACACCGGGGAGCTGTTTTTT; CDR3: CASSLARGNTGELFF
D: TRBD1; J: TRBJ1-3; V: TRBV5-1; size: NA; DNA: TGCGCCAGCAGCGACCCACAGGGGCCAAACACCATATATTTT; CDR3: CASSDPQGPNTIYF
D: TRBD1; J: TRBJ1-6; V: TRBV7-2; size: NA; DNA: TGTGCCAGCAGCGAAGGGACAGACAATTCACCCCTCCACTTT; CDR3: CASSEGTDNSPLHF
D: NA; J: TRBJ1-1; V: TRBV3-1/TRBV3-2; size: NA; DNA: TGTGCCAGCAGCAGTACAGGGAACACTGAAGCTTTCTTT; CDR3: CASSSTGNTEAFF
D: TRBD1; J: TRBJ2-7; V: TRBV7-2; size: NA; DNA: TGTGCCAGCAGCCTTCGGACAGGGGGGTACGAGCAGTACTTC; CDR3: CASSLRTGGYEQYF
D: NA; J: TRBJ2-1; V: TRBV6-2/TRBV6-3; size: NA; DNA: TGTGCCAGCAGTTACGGCTGGGGCAATGAGCAGTTCTTC; CDR3: CASSYGWGNEQFF
D: NA; J: TRBJ1-2; V: TRBV7-9; size: NA; DNA: TGTGCCAGCAGCTTATCTGGGGGCCGCTGGGATGGCTACACCTTC; CDR3: CASSLSGGRWDGYTF
D: NA; J: TRBJ1-2; V: TRBV20-1; size: once; DNA: TGCAGTGCTAGTGCCCACCACTCGGACTATGGCTACACCTTC; CDR3: CSASAHHSDYGYTF
D: TRBD1; J: TRBJ1-1; V: TRBV27; size: once; DNA: TGTGCCAGCTACGGACAGGGGAATAGGAACACTGAAGCTTTCTTT; CDR3: CASYGQGNRNTEAFF
D: TRBD1; J: TRBJ2-7; V: TRBV28; size: few; DNA: TGTGCCAGCAGGGATCAGGGGGAATGGTTGTACGAGCAGTACTTC; CDR3: CASRDQGEWLYEQYF
D: TRBD1; J: TRBJ1-1; V: TRBV5-5; size: NA; DNA: TGTGCCAGCAGCTTACTCGATACAGGGGGCCGGTCTGAAGCTTTCTTT; CDR3: CASSLLDTGGRSEAFF
D: NA; J: TRBJ1-2; V: TRBV19; size: NA; DNA: TGTGCCAGTAGCGCCTTATCGGGAGACTATGGCTACACCTTC; CDR3: CASSALSGDYGYTF
D: TRBD2; J: TRBJ2-3; V: TRBV29-1; size: once; DNA: TGCAGCGTCGGGACTAGCGGGAGATGGGATACGCAGTATTTT; CDR3: CSVGTSGRWDTQYF
D: TRBD1; J: TRBJ1-2; V: TRBV6-5; size: NA; DNA: TGTGCCAGCAGTTACACAGGGGTTAACTATGGCTACACCTTC; CDR3: CASSYTGVNYGYTF
D: NA; J: TRBJ1-4; V: TRBV6-4; size: NA; DNA: TGTGCCAGCAGCGCATCCGGGGGGCCTAATGAAAAACTGTTTTTT; CDR3: CASSASGGPNEKLFF
D: NA; J: TRBJ1-2; V: TRBV24-1; size: NA; DNA: TGTGCCACCAGTGATCCTAACAAGAGATATGGCTACACCTTC; CDR3: CATSDPNKRYGYTF
D: NA; J: TRBJ1-6; V: TRBV6-5; size: NA; DNA: TGTGCCAGCAGTTACGCTAATTCACCCCTCCACTTT; CDR3: CASSYANSPLHF
D: TRBD1; J: TRBJ2-5; V: TRBV9; size: NA; DNA: TGTGCCAGCAGCGCACCGAACAGGGGATGGGTGACCCAGTACTTC; CDR3: CASSAPNRGWVTQYF
D: NA; J: TRBJ2-1; V: TRBV15; size: NA; DNA: TGTGCCACCTCGGAGGTTTACAATGAGCAGTTCTTC; CDR3: CATSEVYNEQFF